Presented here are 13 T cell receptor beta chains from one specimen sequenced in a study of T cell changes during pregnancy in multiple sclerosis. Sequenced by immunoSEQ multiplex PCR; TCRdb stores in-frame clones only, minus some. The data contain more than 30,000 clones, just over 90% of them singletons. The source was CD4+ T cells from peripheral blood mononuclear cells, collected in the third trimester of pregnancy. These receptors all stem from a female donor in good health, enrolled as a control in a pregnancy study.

As DNA, the CDR3 is TGTGCCAGCAGCGGCGCCCCGCGGCGGGAGACCCAGTACTTC. It translates to CASSGAPRRETQYF. The V call is TRBV9, the J call TRBJ2-5, with D unclear. There are 14 residues in the CDR3. V dropped 3 bases and J dropped 5 bases, with 14 bases sitting between them. CDR1 and CDR2 (germline): SGDLS, YYNGEE.

CDR3 nucleotides: TGTGCCAGCAGTCCCAGTACAGATACGCAGTATTTT. Protein: CASSPSTDTQYF. The rearrangement links TRBV6-6 to TRBJ2-3, with D hard to call. The CDR3 spans 12 residues. Between the trimmed V and J ends, which lost 5 bases and 3 bases, there was a span of 6 bases. Germline loops: CDR1 MNHNY, CDR2 SVGAGI (reference sequence).

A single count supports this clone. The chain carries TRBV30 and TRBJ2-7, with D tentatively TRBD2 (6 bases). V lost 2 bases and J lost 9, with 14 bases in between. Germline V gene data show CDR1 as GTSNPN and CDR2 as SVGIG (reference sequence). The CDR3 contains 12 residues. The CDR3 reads CAWSPRRDGQYF. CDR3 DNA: TGTGCCTGGAGTCCTCGGAGGGATGGGCAGTACTTC.

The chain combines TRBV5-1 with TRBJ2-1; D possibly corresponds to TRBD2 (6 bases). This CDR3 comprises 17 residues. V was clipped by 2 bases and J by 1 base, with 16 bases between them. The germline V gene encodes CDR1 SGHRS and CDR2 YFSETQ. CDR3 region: CASSFPKGGESYNEQFF. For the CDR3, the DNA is TGCGCCAGCAGCTTTCCCAAAGGAGGGGAATCCTACAATGAGCAGTTCTTC.

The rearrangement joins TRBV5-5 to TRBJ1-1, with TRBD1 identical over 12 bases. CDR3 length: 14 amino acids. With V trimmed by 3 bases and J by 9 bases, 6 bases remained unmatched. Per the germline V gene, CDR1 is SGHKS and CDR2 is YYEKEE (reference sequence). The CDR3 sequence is CASSWDRGRGKAFF. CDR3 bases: TGTGCCAGCAGCTGGGACAGGGGGCGAGGGAAAGCTTTCTTT.

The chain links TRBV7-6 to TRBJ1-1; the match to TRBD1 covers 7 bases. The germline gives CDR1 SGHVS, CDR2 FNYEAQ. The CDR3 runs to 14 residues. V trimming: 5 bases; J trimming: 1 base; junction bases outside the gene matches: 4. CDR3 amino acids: CASSARQGNTEAFF. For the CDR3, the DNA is TGTGCCAGCAGCGCCAGACAGGGGAACACTGAAGCTTTCTTT. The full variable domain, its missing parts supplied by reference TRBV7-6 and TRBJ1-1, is GAGVSQSPRYKVTKRGQDVALRCDPISGHVSLYWYRQALGQGPEFLTYFNYEAQQDKSGLPNDRFSAERPEGSISTLTIQRTEQRDSAMYRCASSARQGNTEAFFGQGTRLTVV.

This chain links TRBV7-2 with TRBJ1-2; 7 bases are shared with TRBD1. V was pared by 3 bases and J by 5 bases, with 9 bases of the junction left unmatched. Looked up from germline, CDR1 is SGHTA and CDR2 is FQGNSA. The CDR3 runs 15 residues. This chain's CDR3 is CASSLSGTDPYGYTF. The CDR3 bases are TGTGCCAGCAGCTTGTCCGGGACAGACCCATATGGCTACACCTTC.

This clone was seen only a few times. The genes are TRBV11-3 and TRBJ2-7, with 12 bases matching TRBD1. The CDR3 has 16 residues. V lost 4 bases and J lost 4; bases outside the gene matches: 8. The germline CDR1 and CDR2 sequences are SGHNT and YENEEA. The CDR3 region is CASSCPGTGGLYEQYF. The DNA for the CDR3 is TGTGCCAGCAGCTGTCCCGGGACAGGGGGCCTTTACGAGCAGTACTTC.

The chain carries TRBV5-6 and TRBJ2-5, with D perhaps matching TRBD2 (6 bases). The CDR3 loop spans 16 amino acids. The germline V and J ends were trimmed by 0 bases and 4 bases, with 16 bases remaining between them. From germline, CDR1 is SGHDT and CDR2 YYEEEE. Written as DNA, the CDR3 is TGTGCCAGCAGCTTGGGAGGTGGGATGGGAGGAGAGACCCAGTACTTC. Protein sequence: CASSLGGGMGGETQYF. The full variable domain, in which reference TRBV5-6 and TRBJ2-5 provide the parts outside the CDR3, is DAGVTQSPTHLIKTRGQQVTLRCSPKSGHDTVSWYQQALGQGPQFIFQYYEEEERQRGNFPDRFSGHQFPNYSSELNVNALLLGDSALYLCASSLGGGMGGETQYFGPGTRLLVL.

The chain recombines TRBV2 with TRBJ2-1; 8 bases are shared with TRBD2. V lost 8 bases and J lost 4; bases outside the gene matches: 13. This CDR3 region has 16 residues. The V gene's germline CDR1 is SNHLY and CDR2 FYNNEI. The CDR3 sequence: CASGRGGGAEYNEQFF. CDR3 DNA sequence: TGTGCCAGCGGTCGGGGGGGCGGTGCGGAGTACAATGAGCAGTTCTTC.

CDR3 amino acids: CASSPTGYNSPLHF. The CDR3 nucleotides are TGTGCCAGCAGTCCTACAGGGTATAATTCACCCCTCCACTTT. The V gene is TRBV6-5, the J gene TRBJ1-6, with a possible D match to TRBD1 (6 bases). CDR1 is MNHEY and CDR2 is SVGAGI in the germline V gene. The CDR3 has 14 amino acids. The V end was cut by 5 bases, the J end by 4 bases, with 9 bases between.

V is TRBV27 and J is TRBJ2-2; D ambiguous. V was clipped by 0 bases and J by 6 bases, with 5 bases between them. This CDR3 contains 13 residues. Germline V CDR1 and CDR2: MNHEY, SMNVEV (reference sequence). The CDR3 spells CASSLSLAGELFF. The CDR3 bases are TGTGCCAGCAGTTTATCTCTCGCCGGGGAGCTGTTTTTT.

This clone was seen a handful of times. The CDR3 sequence: CATSRRGGGELFF. CDR3 nucleotides: TGTGCCACCAGCAGAAGGGGCGGCGGGGAGCTGTTTTTT. The rearrangement joins TRBV15 to TRBJ2-2; D might be TRBD1 (5 bases). The CDR3 covers 13 residues. CDR1 is LNHNV, CDR2 YYDKDF, per germline (reference sequence). V lost 2 bases and J lost 7, with 8 bases in between.